The clone carrying this T cell receptor (beta chain) occurred once. Its matching antigen is unknown. This sample is part of a study of CD8 T cell repertoires and HIV-1 epitope variants. Method: immunoSEQ multiplex PCR; TCRdb's copy keeps in-frame clones and lacks some. The table has several thousand clones, 66% seen once. The CDR3 has 15 amino acids. Per the germline V gene, CDR1 is WNHNN and CDR2 is SYGVQD (reference sequence). Trimming cost V 0 bases and J 2 bases; bases outside gene matches: 1. The TCR originated in a male donor with HIV. Sequenced sample: cultured CD8+ T cells derived from PBMCs. The chain couples TRBV10-1 to TRBJ2-1; 7 bases are shared with TRBD2. CDR3 residues: CASSESAGAYNEQFF. DNA of the CDR3: TGCGCCAGCAGTGAGTCCGCGGGAGCCTACAATGAGCAGTTCTTC.